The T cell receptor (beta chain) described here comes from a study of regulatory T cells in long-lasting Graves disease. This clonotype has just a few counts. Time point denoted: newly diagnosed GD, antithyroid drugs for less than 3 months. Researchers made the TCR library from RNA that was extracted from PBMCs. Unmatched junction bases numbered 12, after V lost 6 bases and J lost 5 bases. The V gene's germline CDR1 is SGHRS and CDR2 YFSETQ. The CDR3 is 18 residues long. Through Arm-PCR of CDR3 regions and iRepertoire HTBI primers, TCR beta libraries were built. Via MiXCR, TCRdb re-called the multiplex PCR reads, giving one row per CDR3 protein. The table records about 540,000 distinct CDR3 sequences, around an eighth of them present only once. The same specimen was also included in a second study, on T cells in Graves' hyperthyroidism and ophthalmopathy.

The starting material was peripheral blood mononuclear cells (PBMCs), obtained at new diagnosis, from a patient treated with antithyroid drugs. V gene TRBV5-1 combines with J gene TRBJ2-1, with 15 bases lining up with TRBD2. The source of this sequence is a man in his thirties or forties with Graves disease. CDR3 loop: CASKISGTSGRRHNEQFF. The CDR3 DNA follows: TGCGCCAGCAAAATCTCCGGGACTAGCGGGAGGAGGCACAATGAGCAGTTCTTC.